Presented here are 22 T cell receptor beta chains from one specimen sequenced in a study of T-cell memory formation after mild COVID-19. TCRdb itself ran the 5' RACE reads through MiXCR, one entry per CDR3 protein. This sample has under 110,000 distinct CDR3 sequences; about a sixth occur once, and the top ten carry 25% to 30%. The sample consisted of PBMCs or a T cell subset sorted from them (not recorded which). The receptors were gathered from an adult woman who had mild COVID-19 (a few samples of this study predate the infection). Cell type and time point are not known.

This chain connects TRBV7-2 to TRBJ2-1; tentative D call: TRBD1 (6 bases). The germline V and J ends were trimmed by 5 bases and 6 bases, with 20 bases remaining between them. Germline CDR1 SGHTA, CDR2 FQGNSA. The CDR3 sequence is 16 residues long. DNA for the CDR3: TGTGCCAGCAGCCTCTCCCCCGGGACAATGCCCAATGAGCAGTTCTTC. It codes for CASSLSPGTMPNEQFF.

V gene TRBV4-3 combines with J gene TRBJ2-1; 13 nucleotides agree with TRBD2. Germline lookup yields CDR1 LGHNA and CDR2 YSLEER. The CDR3 consists of 16 residues. After removal of 4 bases from V and 7 bases from J, the junction contained 7 bases not matched to a gene. The CDR3 protein is CASSLRTSGSGNEQFF. DNA of the CDR3: TGCGCCAGCAGCCTTAGGACTAGCGGGAGCGGGAATGAGCAGTTCTTC.

This clonotype was picked up a small number of times. The chain recombines TRBV4-1 with TRBJ1-2; D ambiguous. The length of the CDR3 is 16 residues. V was shortened by 1 base and J by 3 bases, with 15 bases between the two germline ends. Germline V lookup: CDR1 MGHRA, CDR2 YSYEKL. CDR3 sequence reads: CASSQVGNTRYYGYTF. In nucleotides, the CDR3 is TGCGCCAGCAGCCAAGTAGGGAACACTCGATACTATGGCTACACCTTC.

Only a few counts were recorded for this clonotype. J is TRBJ2-1 and V is TRBV19; 10 bases line up with TRBD2. With V trimmed by 5 bases and J by 5 bases, 9 bases remained unmatched. Germline V CDR1 and CDR2: LNHDA, SQIVND (reference sequence). The CDR3 sequence is 16 residues long. CDR3: CASSPLSGGADNEQFF. As DNA, the CDR3 is TGTGCCAGTAGTCCACTCAGCGGGGGGGCCGACAATGAGCAGTTCTTC.

The chain combines TRBV19 with TRBJ2-2, with D perhaps assigned TRBD1 or TRBD2 (6 bases each). This CDR3 comprises 14 residues. Trimming took 3 bases from V and 7 from J, leaving 12 bases between them. Per germline, CDR1 LNHDA and CDR2 SQIVND (reference sequence). CDR3 in amino acids: CASSISGAGGELFF. The CDR3 DNA reads as TGTGCCAGTAGTATCTCGGGGGCTGGCGGGGAGCTGTTTTTT.

This clonotype has more than one count but fewer than ten. This chain connects TRBV4-1 to TRBJ2-2; D ambiguous. This CDR3 contains 16 residues. The germline V gene encodes CDR1 MGHRA and CDR2 YSYEKL. With 2 bases removed from V and 0 bases from J, the gap between germline ends came to 10 bases. The CDR3: CASSQTRAPNTGELFF. The CDR3 nucleotides are TGCGCCAGCAGCCAAACCCGGGCCCCGAACACCGGGGAGCTGTTTTTT.

V is TRBV29-1 and J is TRBJ2-1; 8 bases fit TRBD1. V lost 8 bases and J lost 5; bases outside the gene matches: 8. The germline V gene has CDR1 SQVTM and CDR2 ANQGSEA. CDR3 length equals 13 residues. The CDR3 spells CSIGQGDHNEQFF. The CDR3 nucleotides are TGCAGCATCGGACAGGGTGACCACAATGAGCAGTTCTTC.

This clonotype occurred a few times. The chain combines TRBV4-3 with TRBJ2-7; D perhaps matches TRBD2 (5 bases). Trimming removed 0 bases at V and 4 bases at J, with 13 bases between. This CDR3 is 15 amino acids long. Looked up from germline, CDR1 is LGHNA and CDR2 is YSLEER. DNA of the CDR3: TGCGCCAGCAGCCAAGAACTAGGGCCGGCGTACGAGCAGTACTTC. Amino acids: CASSQELGPAYEQYF.

The chain joins TRBV30 to TRBJ1-1; no firm D call. The CDR3 contains 17 residues. Germline CDR1 and CDR2: GTSNPN and SVGIG (reference sequence). Trimming shortened V by 3 bases and J by 0 bases, and 20 bases separated the two germline ends. The CDR3 nucleotides are TGTGCCTGGAGAGCTACAGCAATACTCACCATGAACACTGAAGCTTTCTTT. Amino acid sequence: CAWRATAILTMNTEAFF. Combining the CDR3 with reference TRBV30 and TRBJ1-1 gives the whole variable domain SQTIHQWPATLVQPVGSPLSLECTVEGTSNPNLYWYRQAAGRGLQLLFYSVGIGQISSEVPQNLSASRPQDRQFILSSKKLLLSDSGFYLCAWRATAILTMNTEAFFGQGTRLTVV.

The rearrangement joins TRBV5-6 to TRBJ2-5; no reliable D call. V was cut by 0 bases and J by 1 base, with 7 bases left in between. The germline V gene encodes CDR1 SGHDT and CDR2 YYEEEE. CDR3 length: 14 amino acids. The CDR3 protein is CASSLVTSQETQYF. CDR3 nucleotide sequence: TGTGCCAGCAGCTTGGTTACGAGCCAAGAGACCCAGTACTTC.

This clonotype was detected ten times or more. The rearrangement links TRBV6-5 to TRBJ1-1; TRBD1 matches at 8 bases. This CDR3 spans 13 amino acids. Germline assignment: CDR1 MNHEY and CDR2 SVGAGI. With V trimmed by 2 bases and J by 9 bases, 5 bases remained unmatched. This CDR3 reads CASSYPTGAQAFF. DNA of the CDR3: TGTGCCAGCAGTTACCCGACAGGGGCACAAGCTTTCTTT.

This chain uses TRBV12-3 or TRBV12-4 with TRBJ1-3; no reliable D call. V gave up 6 bases and J gave up 8 bases, with 8 bases separating them. The CDR3 covers 11 residues. The CDR3 reads CASSLGDTIYF. DNA for the CDR3: TGTGCCAGCAGCCTCGGGGACACCATATATTTT.

This clonotype came up many times. V is TRBV24-1 and J is TRBJ2-1; 9 bases match TRBD1. The CDR3 totals 15 residues. Trimming at V came to 7 bases and at J to 3 bases, leaving 6 bases not matched to a gene. The germline gives CDR1 KGHDR, CDR2 SFDVKD. Here the CDR3 reads CATSPRDRDYNEQFF. The CDR3 DNA is TGTGCCACCAGCCCCCGGGACAGGGACTACAATGAGCAGTTCTTC.

The CDR3 sequence is CASSWVGTEAFF. As DNA, the CDR3 is TGCGCCAGCAGCTGGGTTGGGACTGAAGCTTTCTTT. The V call is TRBV5-1, the J call TRBJ1-1, with D hard to call. The CDR3 has 12 amino acids. V gave up 3 bases and J gave up 5 bases, with 8 bases separating them. Germline CDR1 SGHRS, CDR2 YFSETQ.

This chain links TRBV29-1 with TRBJ2-7, with 10 nucleotides matching TRBD2. J lost 3 bases, V lost 6 bases, and 11 bases had no gene match. Looked up from germline, CDR1 is SQVTM and CDR2 is ANQGSEA. There are 15 residues in the CDR3. This chain's CDR3 is CSVRGLAEDYYEQYF. The CDR3 bases are TGCAGCGTCCGAGGACTAGCGGAAGATTACTACGAGCAGTACTTC.

Ten or more counts support this clonotype. This rearrangement joins TRBV6-5 to TRBJ2-3; D is unresolved. With 5 bases removed from V and 2 bases from J, the gap between germline ends came to 8 bases. CDR1 and CDR2 (germline): MNHEY, SVGAGI. CDR3 length: 13 amino acids. The CDR3 spells CASSPPFTDTQYF. The CDR3 bases are TGTGCCAGCAGTCCTCCTTTCACAGATACGCAGTATTTT.

This clonotype was seen many times. The chain couples TRBV6-5 to TRBJ1-2; D is possibly TRBD1 (5 bases). V lost 2 bases and J 4 bases, leaving 11 bases between the germline ends. Germline CDR1 reads MNHEY; CDR2 reads SVGAGI. This CDR3 contains 14 residues. In DNA form, the CDR3 reads TGTGCCAGCAGTTACACCGGGACGGTCTATGGCTACACCTTC. The encoded protein is CASSYTGTVYGYTF.

This chain links TRBV7-8 with TRBJ2-3; no clear D gene. Deletions cut 0 bases from V and 0 bases from J, with 13 bases between. CDR3 length equals 17 residues. CDR1 and CDR2 (germline): SGHVS, FQNEAQ. The CDR3 sequence is CASSLATVDLSTDTQYF. The CDR3 DNA reads as TGTGCCAGCAGCTTAGCGACGGTAGATCTTAGCACAGATACGCAGTATTTT.

The chain links TRBV12-3 or TRBV12-4 to TRBJ2-3; 13 nucleotides agree with TRBD2. CDR3 length equals 16 residues. After removal of 4 bases from V and 5 bases from J, the junction contained 6 bases not matched to a gene. CDR3 region: CASSSQGLAGLDTQYF. The CDR3 DNA sequence: TGTGCCAGCAGTTCCCAGGGACTAGCGGGACTAGATACGCAGTATTTT.

This clonotype was counted a few times. The rearrangement uses TRBV12-5 and TRBJ2-5; D may be TRBD1 (6 bases). Germline V gene lookup returns CDR1 LGHNT and CDR2 FRNRAP. This CDR3 is 15 amino acids long. Trimming took off 1 base at V and 1 base at J, with 10 bases between the two ends. CDR3 loop: CASGLDWTVQETQYF. CDR3 sequence (DNA): TGTGCTAGTGGTTTGGATTGGACAGTCCAAGAGACCCAGTACTTC.

The chain recombines TRBV20-1 with TRBJ2-5; TRBD1 matches at 7 bases. Looked up from germline, CDR1 is DFQATT and CDR2 is SNEGSKA (reference sequence). V lost 2 bases and J lost 5; bases outside the gene matches: 5. There are 13 residues in the CDR3. The CDR3 is CSARMTGWETQYF. The CDR3 nucleotides read TGCAGTGCTAGAATGACAGGGTGGGAGACCCAGTACTTC.

This clonotype was counted between two and nine times. The chain employs TRBV7-6 and TRBJ1-2; 11 bases are a match to TRBD1. CDR1 and CDR2 from the germline V gene are SGHVS and FNYEAQ. The CDR3 is made up of 15 amino acids. V lost 5 bases and J lost 6; bases outside the gene matches: 8. The CDR3 loop reads CASSPGTGGENGYTF. CDR3 DNA: TGTGCCAGCAGCCCCGGGACAGGGGGGGAGAATGGCTACACCTTC.